This T cell receptor (beta chain) comes out of a study of STAT3 mutations in large granular lymphocyte leukemia. On this clone: Its target is not known.

Broader study findings: Every T-LGLL patient had at least one immunodominant TCRbeta clonotype.

The CDR3 is 14 residues long. Germline V gives CDR1 SGHDT, CDR2 YYEEEE. Losses at the gene ends were 0 bases for V and 1 base for J; bases not matched to a gene: 0. Here immunoSEQ multiplex PCR was the method, and the copy in TCRdb shows in-frame clones only, minus some. Of under 15,000 clones listed, 90% are singletons. What was sequenced was peripheral blood mononuclear cells. The chain couples TRBV5-6 to TRBJ1-2; 7 bases match TRBD1. The source of this sequence is a middle-aged man with T-cell large granular lymphocyte leukemia. Some clones in this sample may be carry-over from other donors' samples. Written as DNA, the CDR3 is TGTGCCAGCAGCTTGGGACAGGGTAACTATGGCTACACCTTC. Protein: CASSLGQGNYGYTF.